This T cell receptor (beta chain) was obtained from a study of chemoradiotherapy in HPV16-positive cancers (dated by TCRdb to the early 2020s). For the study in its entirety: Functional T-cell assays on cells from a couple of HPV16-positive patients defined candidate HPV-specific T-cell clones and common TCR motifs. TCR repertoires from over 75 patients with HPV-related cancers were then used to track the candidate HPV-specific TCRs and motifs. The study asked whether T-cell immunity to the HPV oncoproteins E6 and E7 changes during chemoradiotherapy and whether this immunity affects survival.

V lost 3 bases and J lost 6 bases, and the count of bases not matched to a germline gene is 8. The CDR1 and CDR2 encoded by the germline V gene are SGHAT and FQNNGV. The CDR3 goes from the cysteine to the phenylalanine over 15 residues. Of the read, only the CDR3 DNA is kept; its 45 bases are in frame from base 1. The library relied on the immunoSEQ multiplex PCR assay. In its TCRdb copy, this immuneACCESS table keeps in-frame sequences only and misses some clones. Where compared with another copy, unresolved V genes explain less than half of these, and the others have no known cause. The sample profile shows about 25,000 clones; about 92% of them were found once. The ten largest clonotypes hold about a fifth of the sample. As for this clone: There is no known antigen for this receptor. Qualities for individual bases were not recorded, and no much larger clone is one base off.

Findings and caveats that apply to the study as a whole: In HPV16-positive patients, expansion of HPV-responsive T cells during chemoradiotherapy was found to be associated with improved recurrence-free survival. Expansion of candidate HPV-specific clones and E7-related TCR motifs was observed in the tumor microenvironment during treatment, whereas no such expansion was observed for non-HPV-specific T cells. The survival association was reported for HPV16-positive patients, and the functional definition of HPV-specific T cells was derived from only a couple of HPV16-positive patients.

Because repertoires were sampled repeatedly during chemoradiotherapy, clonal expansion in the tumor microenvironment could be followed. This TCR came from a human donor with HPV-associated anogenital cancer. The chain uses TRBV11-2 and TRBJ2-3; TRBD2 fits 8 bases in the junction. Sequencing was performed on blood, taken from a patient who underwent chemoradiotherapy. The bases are TGTGCCAGCAGCTTTACGGGAGGGCCCGGGGATACGCAGTATTTT. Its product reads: CASSFTGGPGDTQYF.